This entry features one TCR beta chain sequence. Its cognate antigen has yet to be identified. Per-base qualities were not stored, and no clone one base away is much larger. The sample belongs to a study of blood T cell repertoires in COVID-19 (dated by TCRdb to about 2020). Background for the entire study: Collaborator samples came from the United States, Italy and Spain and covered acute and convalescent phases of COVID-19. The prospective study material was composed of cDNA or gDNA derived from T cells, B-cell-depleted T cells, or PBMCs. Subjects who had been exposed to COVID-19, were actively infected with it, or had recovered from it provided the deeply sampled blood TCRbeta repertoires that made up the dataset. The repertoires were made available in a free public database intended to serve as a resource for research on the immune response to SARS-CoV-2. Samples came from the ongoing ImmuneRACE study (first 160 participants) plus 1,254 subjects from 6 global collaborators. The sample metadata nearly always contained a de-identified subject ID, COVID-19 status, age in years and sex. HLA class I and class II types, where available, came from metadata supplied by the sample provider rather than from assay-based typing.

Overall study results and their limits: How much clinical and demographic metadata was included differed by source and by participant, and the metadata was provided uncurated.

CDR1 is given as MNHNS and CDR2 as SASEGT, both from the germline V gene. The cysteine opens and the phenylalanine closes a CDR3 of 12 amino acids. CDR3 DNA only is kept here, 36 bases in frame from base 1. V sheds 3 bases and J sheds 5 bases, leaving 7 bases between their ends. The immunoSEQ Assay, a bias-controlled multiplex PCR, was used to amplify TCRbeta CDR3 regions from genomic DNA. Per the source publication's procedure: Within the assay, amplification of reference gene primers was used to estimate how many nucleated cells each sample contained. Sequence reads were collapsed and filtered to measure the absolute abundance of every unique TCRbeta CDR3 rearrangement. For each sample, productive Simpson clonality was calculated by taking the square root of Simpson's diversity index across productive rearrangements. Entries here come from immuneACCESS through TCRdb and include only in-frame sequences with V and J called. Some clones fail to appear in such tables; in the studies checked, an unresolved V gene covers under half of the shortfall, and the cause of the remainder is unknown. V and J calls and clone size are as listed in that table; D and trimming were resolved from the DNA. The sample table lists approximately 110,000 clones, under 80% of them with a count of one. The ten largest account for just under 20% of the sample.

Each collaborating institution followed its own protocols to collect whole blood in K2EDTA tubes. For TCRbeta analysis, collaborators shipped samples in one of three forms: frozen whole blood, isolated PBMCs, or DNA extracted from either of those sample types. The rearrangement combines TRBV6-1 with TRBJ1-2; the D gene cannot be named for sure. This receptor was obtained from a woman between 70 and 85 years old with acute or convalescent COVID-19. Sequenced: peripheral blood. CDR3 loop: CASSDEHYGYTF. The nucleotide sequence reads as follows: TGTGCCAGCAGTGATGAGCATTATGGCTACACCTTC.